The T cell receptor beta chain under discussion was sequenced for a study of blood T cells in healthy people across ages. Whole-study results and caveats: Without sorted subsets, naive and antigen-experienced compartments could not be conclusively compared.

This clonotype was observed at least ten times. What it binds is not known. Each donor had around 10 milliliters of peripheral blood drawn. It was with a sample-barcoded 5' primer and a J-beta primer mix that a second PCR of about 6 to 12 cycles was run. TCRdb redid the calling of the 5' RACE reads with MiXCR, one entry per CDR3 protein. The sample holds about 800,000 distinct CDR3 sequences, 35% to 60% seen once. The sequencing input was blood. The TCR comes from a man older than 75 in good health.

In DNA, the CDR3 is TGTGCCAGCAGTTACTCTGGACAGGGGACTAGCGGGAGTTTAGAGTGGTCCTACAATGAGCAGTTCTTC. Amino acids: CASSYSGQGTSGSLEWSYNEQFF. V is TRBV6-2 or TRBV6-3 and J is TRBJ2-1; 14 bases line up with TRBD2. Germline V lookup: CDR1 MNHEY, CDR2 SVGEGT. Trimming removed 0 bases from V and 1 base from J; junction bases left unmatched: 17. The CDR3 is 23 amino acids.